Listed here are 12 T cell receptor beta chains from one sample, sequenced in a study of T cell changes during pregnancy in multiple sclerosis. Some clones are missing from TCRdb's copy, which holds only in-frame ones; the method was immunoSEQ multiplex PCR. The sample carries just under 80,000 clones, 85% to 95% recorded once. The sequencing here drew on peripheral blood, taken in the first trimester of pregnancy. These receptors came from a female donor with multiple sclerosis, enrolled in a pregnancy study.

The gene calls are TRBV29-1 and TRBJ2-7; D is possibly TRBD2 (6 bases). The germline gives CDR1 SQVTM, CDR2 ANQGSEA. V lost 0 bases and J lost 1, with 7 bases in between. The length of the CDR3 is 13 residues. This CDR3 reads CSVEDAGSYEQYF. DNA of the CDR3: TGCAGCGTTGAAGATGCGGGGTCCTACGAGCAGTACTTC.

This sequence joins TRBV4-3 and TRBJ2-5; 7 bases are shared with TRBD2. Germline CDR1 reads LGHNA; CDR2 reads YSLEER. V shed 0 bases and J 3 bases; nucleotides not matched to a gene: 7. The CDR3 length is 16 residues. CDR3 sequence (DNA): TGCGCCAGCAGCCAAGATAGGTCGAGCGGGGAAGAGACCCAGTACTTC. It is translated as CASSQDRSSGEETQYF.

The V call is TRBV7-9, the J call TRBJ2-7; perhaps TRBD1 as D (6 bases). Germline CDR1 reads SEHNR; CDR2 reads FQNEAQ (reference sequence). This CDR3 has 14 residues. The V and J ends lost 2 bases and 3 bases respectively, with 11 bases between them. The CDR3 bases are TGTGCCAGCAGCTTACAGGGGATGGTCTACGAGCAGTACTTC. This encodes CASSLQGMVYEQYF.

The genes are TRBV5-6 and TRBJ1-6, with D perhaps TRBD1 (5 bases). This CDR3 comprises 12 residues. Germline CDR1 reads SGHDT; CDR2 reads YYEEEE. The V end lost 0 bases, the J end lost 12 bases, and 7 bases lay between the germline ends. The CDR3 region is CASSLGTGPLHF. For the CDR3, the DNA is TGTGCCAGCAGCTTGGGTACAGGACCCCTCCACTTT.

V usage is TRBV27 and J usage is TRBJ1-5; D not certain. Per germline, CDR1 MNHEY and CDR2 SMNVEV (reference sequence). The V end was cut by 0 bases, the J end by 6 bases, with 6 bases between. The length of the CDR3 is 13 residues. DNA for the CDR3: TGTGCCAGCAGTTTATCTGAGGGTCAGCCCCAGCATTTT. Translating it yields CASSLSEGQPQHF.

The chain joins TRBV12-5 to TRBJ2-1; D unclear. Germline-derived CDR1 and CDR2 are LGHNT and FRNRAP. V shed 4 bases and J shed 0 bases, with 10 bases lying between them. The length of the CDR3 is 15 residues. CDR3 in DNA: TGTGCTAGTGGTTCTGGCTCCAGCTCCTACAATGAGCAGTTCTTC. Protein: CASGSGSSSYNEQFF. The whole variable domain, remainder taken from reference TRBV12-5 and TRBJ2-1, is DARVTQTPRHKVTEMGQEVTMRCQPILGHNTVFWYRQTMMQGLELLAYFRNRAPLDDSGMPKDRFSAEMPDATLATLKIQPSEPRDSAVYFCASGSGSSSYNEQFFGPGTRLTVL.

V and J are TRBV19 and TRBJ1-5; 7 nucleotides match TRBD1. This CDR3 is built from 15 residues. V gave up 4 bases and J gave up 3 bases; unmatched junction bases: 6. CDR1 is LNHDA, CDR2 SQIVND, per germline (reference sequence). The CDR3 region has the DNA TGTGCCAGTAGTACTACGACAGGGCCCAATCAGCCCCAGCATTTT. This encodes CASSTTTGPNQPQHF.

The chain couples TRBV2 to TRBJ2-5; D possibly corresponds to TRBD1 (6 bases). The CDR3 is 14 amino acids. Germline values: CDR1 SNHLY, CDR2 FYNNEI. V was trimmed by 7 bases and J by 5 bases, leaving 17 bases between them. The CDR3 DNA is TGTGCCAGCAAAAGGCAGGGGCTAGGGGAGACCCAGTACTTC. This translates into CASKRQGLGETQYF.

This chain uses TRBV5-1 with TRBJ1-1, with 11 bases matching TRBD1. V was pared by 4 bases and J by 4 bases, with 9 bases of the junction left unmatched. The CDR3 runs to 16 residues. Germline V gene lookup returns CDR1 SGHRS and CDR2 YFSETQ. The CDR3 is CASSTGQGARGTEAFF. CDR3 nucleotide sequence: TGCGCCAGCAGCACAGGACAGGGGGCGCGGGGCACTGAAGCTTTCTTT.

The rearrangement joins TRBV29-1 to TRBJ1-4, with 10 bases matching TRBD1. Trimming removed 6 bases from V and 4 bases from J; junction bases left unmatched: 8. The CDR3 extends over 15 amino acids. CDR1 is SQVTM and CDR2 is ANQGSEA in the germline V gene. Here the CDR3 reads CSVQDRGRLNEKLFF. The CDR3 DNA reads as TGCAGCGTCCAAGACAGGGGGCGCCTTAATGAAAAACTGTTTTTT.

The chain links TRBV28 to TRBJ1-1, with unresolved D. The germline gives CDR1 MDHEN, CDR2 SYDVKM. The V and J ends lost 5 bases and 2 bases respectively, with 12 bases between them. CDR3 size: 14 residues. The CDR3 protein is CASSTSWANTEAFF. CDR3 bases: TGTGCCAGCAGTACCAGTTGGGCAAACACTGAAGCTTTCTTT. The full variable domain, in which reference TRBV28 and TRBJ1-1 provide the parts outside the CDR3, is DVKVTQSSRYLVKRTGEKVFLECVQDMDHENMFWYRQDPGLGLRLIYFSYDVKMKEKGDIPEGYSVSREKKERFSLILESASTNQTSMYLCASSTSWANTEAFFGQGTRLTVV.

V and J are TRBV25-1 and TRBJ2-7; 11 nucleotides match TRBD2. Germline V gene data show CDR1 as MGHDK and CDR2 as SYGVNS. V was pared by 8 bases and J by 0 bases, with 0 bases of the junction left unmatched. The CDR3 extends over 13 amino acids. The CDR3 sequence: CASGTSGSYEQYF. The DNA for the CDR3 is TGTGCCAGCGGGACTAGCGGCTCCTACGAGCAGTACTTC.